This T cell receptor (beta chain) stems from a study of T cells expressing NK-cell markers (dated by TCRdb to between 2020 and 2021). Regarding the study in general: Three sorted T-cell subsets (CD3+CD56+NKG2C+, CD3+CD56+NKG2C- and CD3+CD56-NKG2C+) from several donors had their TCR beta-chain repertoires profiled. Of the eight sequenced donors, seven were found to be HCMV-seropositive and one was found to be HCMV-seronegative. Randomly selected healthy volunteers, three men and five women, were used as the eight sequenced donors. Sequencing of the libraries produced 2 x 150 bp reads on Illumina HiSeq 2000/2500, MiSeq or NextSeq.

TCRdb names Illumina HiSeq 2000 as the instrument used. The TCR beta cDNA libraries were made using 5'RACE template switching, a step that added both a universal primer site and unique molecular identifiers. cDNA synthesis was primed from the TCR beta constant segment and was followed by two successive PCR amplification steps. In the source study's methods: MIGEC was used to demultiplex reads and group reads by UMI, and MiTCR was used to assemble and quantify clonotypes. To remove erroneous sequences, TCR cDNA sequences were retained only when supported by two or more reads. Downstream repertoire analysis used the tcR package, and clonotypes were matched across fractions by CDR3 nucleotide sequence plus V segment. VDJmatch was used to annotate antigen specificity against VDJdb, with one amino acid substitution in CDR3 allowed. TCRdb reprocessed the raw reads; every CDR3 protein sequence is a single record, and DNA is not supplied. TCRdb's processing, not the authors', yielded these V and J calls. The sample table on file contains about 150,000 distinct CDR3 sequences. The biggest ten clones account for less than 40% of the sample.

According to the germline V gene, CDR1 reads SGHVS and CDR2 reads FNYEAQ. The cysteine opens and the phenylalanine closes a CDR3 of 12 amino acids. No coding sequence is recorded. Summary of the overall study and its limitations: Whether the expanded NKG2C-expressing T cell clones were specific for HCMV antigens was left unclear. For over five donors, the dominant CD3+CD56+NKG2C+ clonotypes were among the top 10 CD8+ clonotypes and accounted for about 1.0-7.0% of CD8+ T cells. Those dominant clonotypes were again the most abundant among CD3+CD56-NKG2C+ cells in four donors, at roughly 25-65%.

HCMV serostatus was determined by detecting HCMV-specific IgG in serum with a commercial ELISA kit. Peripheral blood mononuclear cells were isolated from blood by Ficoll density gradient centrifugation. As for this clonotype: Its antigen specificity is not known.

The source is a woman in her forties or fifties in good health. Donor details come from another sample of the same person, matched by shared clones. Sequenced material: blood T cells: a sorted CD56 or NKG2C T cell subset, CD4+ or CD8+ T cells, or bulk PBMC T cells (not recorded which). The receptor chain draws on TRBV7-6 and TRBJ2-2. The CDR3 sequence is CASRGYSGELFF.